Listed below are T cell receptor beta chains from one sample, sequenced in a study of blood T cell repertoires in COVID-19. Clones were read by immunoSEQ multiplex PCR, and TCRdb kept only the in-frame ones, dropping some. The sample has a few hundred thousand clones, 86% seen once. The sequenced sample was PBMCs or T cells enriched from blood (not recorded which). The receptors were sampled from a young man who had recovered from COVID-19. Both conserved end residues are part of each CDR3. The D gene is left open where the match is weak. Rows may omit the clone size; those that give it use once, few, many or a size class.

V gene	J gene	D gene	clone size	CDR3 DNA	CDR3 protein
TRBV6-5	TRBJ2-1	TRBD2	.	TGTGCCAGCAGTTCGACTAGCGGGTTATACAATGAGCAGTTCTTC	CASSSTSGLYNEQFF
TRBV11-3	TRBJ2-1	.	.	TGTGCCAGCAGCTTTCCTAGCCGGGCCGAGCAGTTCTTC	CASSFPSRAEQFF
TRBV6-5	TRBJ2-1	TRBD1	.	TGTGCCAGCAGTTACGCGGGACAGGGATTATATGAGCAGTTCTTC	CASSYAGQGLYEQFF
TRBV27	TRBJ1-2	TRBD1	.	TGTGCCAGCAGTCCCGGGACAGGGGGCTATCGGGGCTACACCTTC	CASSPGTGGYRGYTF
TRBV19	TRBJ2-7	.	.	TGTGCCAGTTCCGACTGGACTACCTACGAGCAGTACTTC	CASSDWTTYEQYF
TRBV6-6	TRBJ2-7	.	.	TGTGCCAGCAGTTTAGCGGTTTTCTCCTACGAGCAGTACTTC	CASSLAVFSYEQYF
TRBV4-2	TRBJ1-1	.	.	TGTGCCAGCACCCAGTCCACCGGGGGGGTTTACACTGAAGCTTTCTTT	CASTQSTGGVYTEAFF
TRBV5-1	TRBJ2-4	TRBD2	.	TGCGCCAGCAGCCCACCGGGACTAGGCGGGGGGAACATTCAGTACTTC	CASSPPGLGGGNIQYF
TRBV5-1	TRBJ2-2	.	.	TGCGCCAGCAGCTTTGGCCCCAGCACCGGGGAGCTGTTTTTT	CASSFGPSTGELFF
TRBV5-4	TRBJ2-3	TRBD2	.	TGTGCCAGCAGCCGAGCGGGAGCAGGAACAGATACGCAGTATTTT	CASSRAGAGTDTQYF
TRBV11-2	TRBJ2-5	.	.	TGTGCCAGCAGCCCACAGGGATTGAAGGAGACCCAGTACTTC	CASSPQGLKETQYF
TRBV5-1	TRBJ2-3	TRBD2	.	TGCGCCAGCACCTTATCGGGGGGACCCGGTACGCAGTATTTT	CASTLSGGPGTQYF
TRBV6-4	TRBJ1-1	TRBD1	.	TGTGCCAGCAGTGACTCAGCCCAGGGGGCGCGGGAAGCTTTCTTT	CASSDSAQGAREAFF
TRBV5-1	TRBJ2-1	TRBD2	.	TGCGCCAGCAGCCCGCGTAGCGGGGGGGCAAGCAATGAGCAGTTCTTC	CASSPRSGGASNEQFF
TRBV7-2	TRBJ2-7	TRBD2	.	TGTGCCAGCAGCTGGAGACTAGCGGGGGGGCCACAGTACGAGCAGTACTTC	CASSWRLAGGPQYEQYF
TRBV2	TRBJ2-7	.	.	TGTGCCAGCAGTCCGTCGACAGTACCCTCCTACGAGCAGTACTTC	CASSPSTVPSYEQYF
TRBV7-2	TRBJ2-7	TRBD2	.	TGTGCCAGCAGCACCCGACTAGCGGGAGGGACATCCTACGAGCAGTACTTC	CASSTRLAGGTSYEQYF
TRBV28	TRBJ1-3	.	once	TGTGCCAGCAGTGAACGGGCAGGCGGGACTGGAAACACCATATATTTT	CASSERAGGTGNTIYF
TRBV29-1	TRBJ1-4	TRBD1	.	TGCAGCGTTGAGGGGTCCCGGGACAGGGAAACAAATGAAAAACTGTTTTTT	CSVEGSRDRETNEKLFF
TRBV30	TRBJ1-4	TRBD1	.	TGTGCCTGGAGTATAGGGACAGGGGATGCACTGTTTTTT	CAWSIGTGDALFF
TRBV10-3	TRBJ1-5	.	.	TGTGCCATCAGTGTTGAAGGGGTTAGCAATCAGCCCCAGCATTTT	CAISVEGVSNQPQHF
TRBV16	TRBJ2-7	.	.	TGTGCCAGCAGCCAATTGCCAGGGGCCCTCTACGAGCAGTACTTC	CASSQLPGALYEQYF
TRBV29-1	TRBJ2-7	TRBD1	.	TGCAGCGTTGAAGACCGCCAATCTGGGGGACAGGGTTACGAGCAGTACTTC	CSVEDRQSGGQGYEQYF
TRBV7-2	TRBJ2-7	TRBD2	.	TGTGCCAGCAGGTCCACCGGGACTAGCGGGAGGGGGCTTGGATACGAGCAGTACTTC	CASRSTGTSGRGLGYEQYF
TRBV15	TRBJ2-2	.	.	TGTGCCACCAGCAGAGGGAACCGACAGTACGGGGAGCTGTTTTTT	CATSRGNRQYGELFF
TRBV21-1	TRBJ2-4	.	.	TGTGCCAGCAGCAAAGGACAGGACTTAGCCAAAAACATTCAGTACTTC	CASSKGQDLAKNIQYF
TRBV20-1	TRBJ1-1	.	.	TGCAGTGCCTCTTCCCCGACTGAAGCTTTCTTT	CSASSPTEAFF
TRBV2	TRBJ1-1	TRBD1	.	TGTGCCAGCAGGGGACAGGGTCCGGGGACTGAAGCTTTCTTT	CASRGQGPGTEAFF
TRBV5-5	TRBJ2-1	TRBD2	.	TGTGCCAGCAGTTTCGGAGCGGGGAGGAACACTGAGCAGTTCTTC	CASSFGAGRNTEQFF
TRBV29-1	TRBJ1-3	.	.	TGCAGCGTGGCCGAGGGCACCCCCATATATTTT	CSVAEGTPIYF
TRBV7-2	TRBJ2-2	.	.	TGTGCCAGCAGCCCAGTATTCACCGGGGAGCTGTTTTTT	CASSPVFTGELFF
TRBV6-4	TRBJ2-1	.	once	TGTGCCAGCAGTGACTCGATGCGGGGGCCCCTCTACAATGAGCAGTTCTTC	CASSDSMRGPLYNEQFF
TRBV5-1	TRBJ2-3	TRBD1	.	TGCGCCAGCAGCCCGGGGACAGGGTGGGAAAAGGAAGGAGATACGCAGTATTTT	CASSPGTGWEKEGDTQYF